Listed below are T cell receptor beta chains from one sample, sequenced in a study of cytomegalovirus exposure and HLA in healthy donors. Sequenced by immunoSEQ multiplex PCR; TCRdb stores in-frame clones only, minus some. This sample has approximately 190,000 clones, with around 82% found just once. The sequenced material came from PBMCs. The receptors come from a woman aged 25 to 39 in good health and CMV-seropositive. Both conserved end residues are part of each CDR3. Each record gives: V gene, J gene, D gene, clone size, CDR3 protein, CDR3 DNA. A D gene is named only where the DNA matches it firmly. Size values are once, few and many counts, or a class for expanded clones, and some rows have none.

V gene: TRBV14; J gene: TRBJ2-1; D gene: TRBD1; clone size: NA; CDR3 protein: CASSPTGYNEQFF; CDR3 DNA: TGTGCCAGCAGCCCGACAGGGTACAATGAGCAGTTCTTC
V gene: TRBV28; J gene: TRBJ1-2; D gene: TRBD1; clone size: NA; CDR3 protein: CASSLSGGNGYTF; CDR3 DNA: TGTGCCAGCAGTCTTTCAGGGGGTAATGGCTACACCTTC
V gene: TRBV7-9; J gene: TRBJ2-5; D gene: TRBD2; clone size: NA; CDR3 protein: CASSLYVGRAQETQYF; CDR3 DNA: TGTGCCAGCAGCTTATACGTCGGGAGGGCCCAAGAGACCCAGTACTTC
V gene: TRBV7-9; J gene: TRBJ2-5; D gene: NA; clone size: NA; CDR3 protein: CASSREGETQYF; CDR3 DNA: TGTGCCAGCAGCCGAGAGGGTGAGACCCAGTACTTC
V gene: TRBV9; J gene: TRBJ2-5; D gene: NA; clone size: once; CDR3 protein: CASSGRGSMETQYF; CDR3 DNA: TGTGCCAGCAGCGGCCGGGGTTCGATGGAGACCCAGTACTTC
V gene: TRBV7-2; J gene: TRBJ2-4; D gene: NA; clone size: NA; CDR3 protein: CASSLLGSTKNIQYF; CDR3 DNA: TGTGCCAGCAGCCTACTAGGGTCAACCAAAAACATTCAGTACTTC
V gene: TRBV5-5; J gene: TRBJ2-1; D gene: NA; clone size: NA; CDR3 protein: CASREGPFNEQFF; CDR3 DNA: TGTGCCAGCAGGGAGGGCCCCTTTAATGAGCAGTTCTTC
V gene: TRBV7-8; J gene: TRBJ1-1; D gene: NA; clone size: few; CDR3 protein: CASSARVNTEAFF; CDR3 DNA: TGTGCCAGCAGCGCGCGGGTGAACACTGAAGCTTTCTTT
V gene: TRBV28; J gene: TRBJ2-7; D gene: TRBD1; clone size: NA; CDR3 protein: CASSPYTGARGEQYF; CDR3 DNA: TGTGCCAGCAGCCCTTACACAGGGGCCAGGGGCGAGCAGTACTTC
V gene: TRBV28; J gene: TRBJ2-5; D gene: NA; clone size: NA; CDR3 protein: CASSLRRGLQETQYF; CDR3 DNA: TGTGCCAGCAGCTTACGTCGGGGACTGCAAGAGACCCAGTACTTC
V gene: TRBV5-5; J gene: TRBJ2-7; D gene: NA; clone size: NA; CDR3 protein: CASSPFASSYEQYF; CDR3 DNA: TGTGCCAGCAGCCCCTTTGCGAGCTCCTACGAGCAGTACTTC
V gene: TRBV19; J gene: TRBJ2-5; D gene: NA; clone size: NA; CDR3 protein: CASSNGGRETQYF; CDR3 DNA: TGTGCCAGTAGTAACGGGGGACGGGAGACCCAGTACTTC
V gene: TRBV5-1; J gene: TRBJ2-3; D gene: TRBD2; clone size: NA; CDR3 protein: CASSFSGGAPDTQYF; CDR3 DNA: TGCGCCAGCAGCTTCAGCGGGGGGGCCCCAGATACGCAGTATTTT
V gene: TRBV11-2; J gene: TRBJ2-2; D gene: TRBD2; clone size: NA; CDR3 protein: CASSLTSGYGELFF; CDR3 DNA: TGTGCCAGCAGCTTAACTAGCGGGTACGGGGAGCTGTTTTTT
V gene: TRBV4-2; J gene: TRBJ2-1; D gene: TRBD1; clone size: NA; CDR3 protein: CASSQEVGTGVNEQFF; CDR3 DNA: TGTGCCAGCAGCCAAGAGGTAGGGACAGGGGTGAATGAGCAGTTCTTC
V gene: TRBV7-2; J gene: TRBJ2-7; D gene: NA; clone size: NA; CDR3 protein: CASSLDSASSYEQYF; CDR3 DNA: TGTGCCAGCAGCTTAGATAGCGCGAGCTCCTACGAGCAGTACTTC
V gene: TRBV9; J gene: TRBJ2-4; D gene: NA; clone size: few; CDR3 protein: CASSATSNGAKNIQYF; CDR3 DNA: TGTGCCAGCAGCGCCACCTCGAACGGAGCCAAAAACATTCAGTACTTC
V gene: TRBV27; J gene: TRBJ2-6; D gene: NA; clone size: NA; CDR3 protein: CASSSLGAGANVLTF; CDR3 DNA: TGTGCCAGCAGTTCCTTGGGGGCAGGGGCCAACGTCCTGACTTTC
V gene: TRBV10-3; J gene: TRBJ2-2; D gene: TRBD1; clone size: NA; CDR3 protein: CAIRAGQGGPGELFF; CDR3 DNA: TGTGCCATCAGGGCGGGACAGGGTGGACCCGGGGAGCTGTTTTTT
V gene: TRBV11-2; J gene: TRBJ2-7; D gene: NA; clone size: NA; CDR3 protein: CASSRGHRSYEQYF; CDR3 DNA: TGTGCCAGCAGCCGTGGACACCGCTCCTACGAGCAGTACTTC
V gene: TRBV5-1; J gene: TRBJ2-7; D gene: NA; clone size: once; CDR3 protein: CASESGLGPAGYEQYF; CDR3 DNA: TGCGCCAGCGAATCCGGTCTGGGGCCCGCCGGCTACGAGCAGTACTTC
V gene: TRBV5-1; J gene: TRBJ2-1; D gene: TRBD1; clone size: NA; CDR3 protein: CASSSRVQGENNEQFF; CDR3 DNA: TGCGCCAGCAGCTCGAGGGTCCAGGGGGAAAACAATGAGCAGTTCTTC
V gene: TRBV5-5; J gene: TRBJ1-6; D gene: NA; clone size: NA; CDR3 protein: CASSLSIRGLSYNSPLHF; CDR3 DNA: TGTGCCAGCAGCTTGTCTATCAGGGGTCTCTCCTATAATTCACCCCTCCACTTT